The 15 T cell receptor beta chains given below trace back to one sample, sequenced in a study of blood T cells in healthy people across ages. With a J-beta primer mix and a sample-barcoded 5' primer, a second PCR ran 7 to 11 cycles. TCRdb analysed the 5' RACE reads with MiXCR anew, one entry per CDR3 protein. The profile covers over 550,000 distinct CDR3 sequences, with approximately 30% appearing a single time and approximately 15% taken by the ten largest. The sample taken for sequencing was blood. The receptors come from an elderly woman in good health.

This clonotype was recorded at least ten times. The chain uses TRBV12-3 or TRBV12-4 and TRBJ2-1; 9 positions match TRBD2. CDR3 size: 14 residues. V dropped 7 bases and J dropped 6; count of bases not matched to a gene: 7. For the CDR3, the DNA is TGTGCCAGCACAACGGGACTAGCCTCCAATGAGCAGTTCTTC. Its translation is CASTTGLASNEQFF.

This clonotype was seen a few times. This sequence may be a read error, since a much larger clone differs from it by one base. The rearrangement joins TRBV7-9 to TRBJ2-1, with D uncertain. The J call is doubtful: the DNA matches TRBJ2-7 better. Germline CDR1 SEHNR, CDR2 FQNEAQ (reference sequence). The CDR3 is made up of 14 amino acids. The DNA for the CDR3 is TGTGCCAGCAGCTTTAGAGGTTCCTACAATGAGCAGTACTTC. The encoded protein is CASSFRGSYNEQYF.

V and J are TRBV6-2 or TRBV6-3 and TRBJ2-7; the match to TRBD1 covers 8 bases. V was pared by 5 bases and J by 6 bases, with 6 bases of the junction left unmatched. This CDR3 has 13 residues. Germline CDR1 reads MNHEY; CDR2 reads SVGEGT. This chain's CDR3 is CASSRQGSGEQYF. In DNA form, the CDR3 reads TGTGCCAGCAGTAGACAGGGGAGCGGCGAGCAGTACTTC.

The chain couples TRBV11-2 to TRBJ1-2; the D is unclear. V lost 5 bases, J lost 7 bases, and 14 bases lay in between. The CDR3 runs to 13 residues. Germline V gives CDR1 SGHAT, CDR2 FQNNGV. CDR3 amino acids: CASSPAVTGGYTF. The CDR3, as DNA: TGTGCCAGCAGCCCGGCAGTAACGGGTGGCTACACCTTC.

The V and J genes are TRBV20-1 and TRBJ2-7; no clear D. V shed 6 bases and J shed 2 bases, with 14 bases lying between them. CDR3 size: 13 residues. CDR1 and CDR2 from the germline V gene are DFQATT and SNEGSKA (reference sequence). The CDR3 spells CSAARVVTYEQYF. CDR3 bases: TGCAGTGCAGCCCGGGTCGTTACCTACGAGCAGTACTTC.

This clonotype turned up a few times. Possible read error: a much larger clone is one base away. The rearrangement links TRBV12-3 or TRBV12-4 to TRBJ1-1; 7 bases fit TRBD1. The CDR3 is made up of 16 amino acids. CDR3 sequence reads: CAGSDPGTAVNTEAFF. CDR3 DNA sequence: TGTGCCGGCAGTGATCCCGGGACAGCCGTGAACACTGAAGCTTTCTTT.

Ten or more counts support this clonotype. This CDR3 is CASSSRTSGTYEQYF. The CDR3 DNA follows: TGTGCCAGCAGCTCTCGGACTAGCGGTACCTACGAGCAGTACTTC. The chain links TRBV7-2 to TRBJ2-7; 10 bases are shared with TRBD2. The ends lost 4 bases at V and 2 bases at J; junction bases unmatched: 5. Germline V lookup: CDR1 SGHTA, CDR2 FQGNSA. The CDR3 runs 15 residues.

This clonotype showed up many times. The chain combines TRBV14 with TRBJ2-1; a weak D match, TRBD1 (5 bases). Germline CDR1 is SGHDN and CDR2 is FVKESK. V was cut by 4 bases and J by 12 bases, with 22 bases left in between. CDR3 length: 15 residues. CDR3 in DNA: TGTGCCAGCAGCCCCCTTGATAAACAGGTTTTGAGGCAGTTCTTC. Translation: CASSPLDKQVLRQFF.

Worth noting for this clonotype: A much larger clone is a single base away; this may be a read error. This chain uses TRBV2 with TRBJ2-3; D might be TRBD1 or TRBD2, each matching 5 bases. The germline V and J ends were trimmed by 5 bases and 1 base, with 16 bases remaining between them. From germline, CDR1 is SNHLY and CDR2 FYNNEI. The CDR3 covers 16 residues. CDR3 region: CASSPGRTVGTDTQYF. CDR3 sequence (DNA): TGTGCCAGCAGTCCGGGACGCACGGTTGGCACAGATACGCAGTATTTT.

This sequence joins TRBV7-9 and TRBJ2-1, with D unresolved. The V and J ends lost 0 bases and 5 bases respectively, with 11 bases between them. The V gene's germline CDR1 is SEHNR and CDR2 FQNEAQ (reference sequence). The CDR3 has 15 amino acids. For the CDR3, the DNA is TGTGCCAGCAGCTTAGCAGCTGCGGTAAACAATGAGCAGTTCTTC. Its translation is CASSLAAAVNNEQFF.

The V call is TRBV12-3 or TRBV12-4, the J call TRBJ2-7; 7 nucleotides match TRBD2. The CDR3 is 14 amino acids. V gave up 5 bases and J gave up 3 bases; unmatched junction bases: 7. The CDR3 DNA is TGTGCCAGCAGTCCCGCGGGGAGGGGCTACGAGCAGTACTTC. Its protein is CASSPAGRGYEQYF.

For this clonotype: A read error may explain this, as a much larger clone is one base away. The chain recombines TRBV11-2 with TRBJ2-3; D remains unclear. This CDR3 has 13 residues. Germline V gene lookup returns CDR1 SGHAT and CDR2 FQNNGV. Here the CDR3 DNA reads TGTGCCAGCACTCCGCTGAGCACAGATGCGCAGTATTTT. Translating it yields CASTPLSTDAQYF.

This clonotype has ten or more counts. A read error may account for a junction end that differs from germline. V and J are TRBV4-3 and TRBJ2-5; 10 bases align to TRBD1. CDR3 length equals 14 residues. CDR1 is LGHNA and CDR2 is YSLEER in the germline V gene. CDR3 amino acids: CASSRTGGMETQYF. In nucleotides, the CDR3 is TGTGCCAGCAGCCGGACAGGGGGTATGGAGACCCAGTACTTC.

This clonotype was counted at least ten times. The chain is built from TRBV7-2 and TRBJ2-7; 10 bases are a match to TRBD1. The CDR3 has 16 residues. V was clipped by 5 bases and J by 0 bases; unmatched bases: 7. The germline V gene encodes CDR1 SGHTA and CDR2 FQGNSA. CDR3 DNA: TGTGCCAGCAGCACACCGGGACAGGGGTCCTCCTACGAGCAGTACTTC. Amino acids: CASSTPGQGSSYEQYF.

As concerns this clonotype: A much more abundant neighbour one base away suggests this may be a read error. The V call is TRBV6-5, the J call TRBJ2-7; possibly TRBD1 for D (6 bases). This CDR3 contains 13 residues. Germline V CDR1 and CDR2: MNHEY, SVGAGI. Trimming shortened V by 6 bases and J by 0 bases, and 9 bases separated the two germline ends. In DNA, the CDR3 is TGTGCCAGCAGGGACAGTAACTCCTACGAGCAGTACTTC. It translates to CASRDSNSYEQYF.